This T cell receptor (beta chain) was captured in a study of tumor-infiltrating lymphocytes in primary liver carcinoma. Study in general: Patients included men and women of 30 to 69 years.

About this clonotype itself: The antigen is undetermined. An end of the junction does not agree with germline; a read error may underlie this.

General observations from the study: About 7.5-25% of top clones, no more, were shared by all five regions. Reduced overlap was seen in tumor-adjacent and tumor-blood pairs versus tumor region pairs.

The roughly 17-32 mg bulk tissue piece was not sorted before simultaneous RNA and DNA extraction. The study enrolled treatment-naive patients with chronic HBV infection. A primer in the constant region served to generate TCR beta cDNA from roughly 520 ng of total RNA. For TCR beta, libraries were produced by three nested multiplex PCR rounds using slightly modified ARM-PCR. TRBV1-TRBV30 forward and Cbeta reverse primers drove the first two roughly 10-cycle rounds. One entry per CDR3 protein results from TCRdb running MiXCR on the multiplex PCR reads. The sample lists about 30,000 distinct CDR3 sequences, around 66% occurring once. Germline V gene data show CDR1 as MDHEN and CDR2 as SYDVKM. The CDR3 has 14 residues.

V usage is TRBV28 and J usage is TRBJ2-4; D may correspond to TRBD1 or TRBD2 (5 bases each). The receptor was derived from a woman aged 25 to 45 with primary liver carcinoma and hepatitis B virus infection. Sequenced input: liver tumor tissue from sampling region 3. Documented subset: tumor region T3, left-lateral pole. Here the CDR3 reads CVSSSVSGTNIQYF. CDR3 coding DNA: TGTGTCAGCAGTTCAGTCTCTGGGACGAACATTCAGTACTTC.